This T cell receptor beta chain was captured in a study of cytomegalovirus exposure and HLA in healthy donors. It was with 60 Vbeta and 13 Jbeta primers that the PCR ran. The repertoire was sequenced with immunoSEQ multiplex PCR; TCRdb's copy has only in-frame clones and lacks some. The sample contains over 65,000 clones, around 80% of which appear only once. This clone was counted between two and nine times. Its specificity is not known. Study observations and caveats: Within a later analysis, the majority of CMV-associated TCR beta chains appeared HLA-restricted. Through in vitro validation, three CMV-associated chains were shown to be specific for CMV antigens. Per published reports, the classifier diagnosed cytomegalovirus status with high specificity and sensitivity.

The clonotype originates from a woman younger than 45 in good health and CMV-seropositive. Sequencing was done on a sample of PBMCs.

The CDR3 loop reads CASSQEIPPSGTQYF. The CDR3 coding sequence is TGTGCCAGCAGTCAAGAGATTCCTCCTAGTGGGACCCAGTACTTC. The V and J genes are TRBV6-5 and TRBJ2-5; D call uncertain. The germline V and J ends were trimmed by 5 bases and 7 bases, with 20 bases remaining between them. The CDR3 has 15 residues. CDR1 and CDR2 (germline): MNHEY, SVGAGI.